The clone carrying this T cell receptor beta chain came up a few times. The antigen is unknown. Unique molecular identifiers tagged the TCRbeta library. TCRdb reanalysed the PCR reads using MiXCR and keeps one entry per CDR3 protein. This sample has about 420,000 distinct CDR3 sequences, with 15% to 20% found just once. The CDR3 covers 14 residues. J lost 4 bases, V lost 6 bases, and 8 bases had no gene match. The germline CDR1 and CDR2 sequences are SNHLY and FYNNEI. This sample is drawn from a study of T-cell reconstitution after alpha-beta-depleted transplantation in children. Study observations and caveats: At the one-year point after transplant, T-cell counts and TCRbeta diversity were found to come mostly from T cells that had been newly produced.

The sequencing here drew on PBMCs, mostly from graft donor cells, taken 360 days after TCRalphabeta/CD19-depleted stem cell transplant. This sequence joins TRBV2 and TRBJ1-2; 7 bases are shared with TRBD1. The origin of this receptor is a boy younger than two who had a stem cell transplant for Wiskott-Aldrich syndrome, so the T cells may come from the graft donor. The CDR3 protein is CASRVPGQIYGYTF. The DNA of the CDR3 is TGTGCCAGCAGAGTACCGGGACAGATCTATGGCTACACCTTC.